This T cell receptor beta chain was obtained from a study of cytomegalovirus exposure and HLA in healthy donors. On the study more broadly: In terms of ancestry, the Caucasian-associated cluster contained 75% to 90% of the approximately 400 genotyped donors.

Researchers ran the PCR with 60 Vbeta and 13 Jbeta primers. Method: immunoSEQ multiplex PCR; TCRdb's copy keeps in-frame clones and lacks some. The sample yields more than 95,000 clones, nearly 80% seen once. A word on this clone: Its antigen is not known.

Study-wide results and limits: The study had only CMV serostatus as immune exposure information.

Germline V gene sequence: CDR1 SGHAT, CDR2 FQNNGV. The CDR3 is 17 residues long. With V trimmed by 3 bases and J by 0 bases, 4 bases remained unmatched. Sequencing was done on a sample of PBMCs. This TCR was recovered from a man in his fifties or sixties in good health and CMV-seropositive. The chain links TRBV11-2 to TRBJ2-2; 10 positions match TRBD1. CDR3 residues: CASSLAGQGANTGELFF. CDR3 DNA sequence: TGTGCCAGCAGCTTGGCCGGACAGGGGGCGAACACCGGGGAGCTGTTTTTT.